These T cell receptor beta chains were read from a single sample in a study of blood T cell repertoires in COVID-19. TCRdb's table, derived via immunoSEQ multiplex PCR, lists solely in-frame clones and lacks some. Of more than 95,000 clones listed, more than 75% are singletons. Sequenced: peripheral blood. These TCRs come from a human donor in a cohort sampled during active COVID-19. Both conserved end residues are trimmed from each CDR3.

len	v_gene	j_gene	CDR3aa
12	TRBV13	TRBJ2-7	ASSRGQAPYEQY
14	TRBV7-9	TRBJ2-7	ASSSGQGTRDNEQY
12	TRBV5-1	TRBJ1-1	ASSRTGDGTEAF
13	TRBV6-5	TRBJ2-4	ASSYGTGAGNIQY
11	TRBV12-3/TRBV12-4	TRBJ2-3	ASRPVVPDTQY
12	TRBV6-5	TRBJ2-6	ASSILAGANVLT
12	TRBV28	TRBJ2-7	ASRFSGRAGEQY
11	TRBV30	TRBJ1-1	AWKQGGNTEAF
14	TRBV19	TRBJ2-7	ASSPIKTSGSHEQY
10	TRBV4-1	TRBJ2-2	ASSQGGRELF
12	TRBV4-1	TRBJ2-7	ASSQEGQSYEQY
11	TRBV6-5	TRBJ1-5	ASRTGRDQPQH
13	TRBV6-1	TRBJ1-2	ASSELDRGAYGYT
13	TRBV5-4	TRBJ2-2	ASRTGMGTTGELF
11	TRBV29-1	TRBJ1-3	SVGGGPGNTIY
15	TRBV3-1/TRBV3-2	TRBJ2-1	ASSQEAGGLGYNEQF
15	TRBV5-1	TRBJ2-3	ASGETSGRAHTDTQY
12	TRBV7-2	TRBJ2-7	ASSLDNWAGEQY
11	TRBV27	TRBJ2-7	ASSLTGEVEQY
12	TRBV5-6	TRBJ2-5	ASSSEPGQETQY
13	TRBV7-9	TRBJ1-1	ASSLYEALNTEAF
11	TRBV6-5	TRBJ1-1	ASRSGGGTEAF
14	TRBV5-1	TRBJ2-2	ASNLGQGATAGELF
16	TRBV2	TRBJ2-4	ASSTDPGLAEIKNIQY
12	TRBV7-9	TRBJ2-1	ASSMYGTYNEQF
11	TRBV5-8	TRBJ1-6	ASSLGLGSPLH